This TCR beta chain is from a study of CD8+ T cells in alopecia areata. Study-wide results and limits: Lesional scalp exceeded normal scalp in clonality, especially in alopecia totalis/universalis. Sequenced scalp T cells also include alphabeta T cells resident in normal skin.

A remark on this clone: Its antigen is undetermined.

RNA, once extracted, was reverse transcribed into cDNA for use as the sequencing template. Measured with immunoSEQ multiplex PCR; TCRdb has only the in-frame clones, and not every one. The table has 120,000 to 150,000 clones, less than 65% seen once. Germline CDR1 is MDHEN and CDR2 is SYDVKM. The CDR3 runs 13 residues. With 10 bases clipped from V and 6 bases from J, the junction kept 8 bases outside the gene matches. The sample comprised CD8+ T cells sorted from blood. The receptor was isolated from a human donor in good health. This rearrangement joins TRBV28 to TRBJ2-3; 9 nucleotides match TRBD2. DNA of the CDR3: TGTGCCATCCAAGCGGGGGGCCGGGATACGCAGTATTTT. Its protein product is CAIQAGGRDTQYF.